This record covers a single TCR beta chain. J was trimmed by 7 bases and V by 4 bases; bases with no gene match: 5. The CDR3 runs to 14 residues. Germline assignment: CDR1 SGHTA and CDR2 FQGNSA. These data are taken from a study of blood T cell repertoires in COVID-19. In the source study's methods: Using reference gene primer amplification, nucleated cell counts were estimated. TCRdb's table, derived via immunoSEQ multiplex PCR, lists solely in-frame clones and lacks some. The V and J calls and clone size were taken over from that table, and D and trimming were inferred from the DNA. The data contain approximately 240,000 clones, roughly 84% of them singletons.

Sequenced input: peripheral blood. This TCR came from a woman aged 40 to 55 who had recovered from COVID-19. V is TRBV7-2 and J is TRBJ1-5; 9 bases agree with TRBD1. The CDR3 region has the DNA TGTGCCAGCAGCTCCGGGACAGGGAACCAGCCCCAGCATTTT. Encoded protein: CASSSGTGNQPQHF.